The 18 T cell receptor beta chains in this list originate from one sample, sequenced in a study of blood T cell repertoires in COVID-19. TCRdb keeps only in-frame clones here, not all; method: immunoSEQ multiplex PCR. The data hold fewer than 250,000 clones, with around 88% observed a single time. Input material: peripheral blood. The receptors come from a woman aged 45 to 65 with acute or convalescent COVID-19.

This clone has a single count. The chain links TRBV10-2 to TRBJ2-7; D perhaps matches TRBD2 (6 bases). Germline assignment: CDR1 WSHSY and CDR2 SAAADI. The ends were cut back, 7 bases at V and 6 bases at J, with 10 bases in the middle. This CDR3 region has 11 residues. The CDR3 nucleotides are TGCGCCAGCATGAGGGGAGGCGAGCAGTACTTC. Translation gives CASMRGGEQYF.

This chain uses TRBV18 with TRBJ1-2; 8 bases line up with TRBD1. There are 14 residues in the CDR3. After removal of 3 bases from V and 3 bases from J, the junction contained 3 bases not matched to a gene. Per germline, CDR1 KGHSH and CDR2 LQKENI. The CDR3 nucleotides are TGTGCCAGCTCACCTGCACAGGGGGACTATGGCTACACCTTC. This sequence encodes CASSPAQGDYGYTF.

V gene TRBV19 combines with J gene TRBJ2-6, with D possibly being TRBD1 (5 bases). Germline V gene sequence: CDR1 LNHDA, CDR2 SQIVND (reference sequence). This CDR3 has 15 residues. Deletions cut 5 bases from V and 9 bases from J, with 17 bases between. This CDR3 is CASSEDTLEGNVLTF. CDR3 nucleotides: TGTGCCAGTAGTGAGGACACACTGGAAGGCAACGTCCTGACTTTC.

The rearrangement joins TRBV2 to TRBJ1-1; possibly TRBD1 for D (5 bases). This CDR3 is 17 amino acids long. Trimming took 7 bases from V and 5 from J, leaving 26 bases between them. Per the germline V gene, CDR1 is SNHLY and CDR2 is FYNNEI. The CDR3 bases are TGTGCCAGCACCGGAGGGGTAGGAAGGGGAGGGGATACTGAAGCTTTCTTT. It specifies CASTGGVGRGGDTEAFF.

V and J are TRBV9 and TRBJ2-2; 11 nucleotides match TRBD1. The germline V gene has CDR1 SGDLS and CDR2 YYNGEE. This CDR3 is 17 amino acids long. V gave up 3 bases and J gave up 5 bases; unmatched junction bases: 9. This CDR3 is CASSDRPGQGVTGELFF. The CDR3 coding sequence is TGTGCCAGCAGCGATCGACCGGGACAGGGGGTAACCGGGGAGCTGTTTTTT. The full variable domain, rest sourced from reference TRBV9 and TRBJ2-2, is DSGVTQTPKHLITATGQRVTLRCSPRSGDLSVYWYQQSLDQGLQFLIQYYNGEERAKGNILERFSAQQFPDLHSELNLSSLELGDSALYFCASSDRPGQGVTGELFFGEGSRLTVL.

This clone has ten or more counts. This chain joins TRBV13 and TRBJ2-1, with D possibly being TRBD2 (5 bases). V was shortened by 1 base and J by 2 bases, with 12 bases between the two germline ends. The V gene's germline CDR1 is PRHDT and CDR2 FYEKMQ (reference sequence). The CDR3 loop spans 16 amino acids. DNA for the CDR3: TGTGCCAGCAGCTTAGCTACAGCGGCCCCCTACAATGAGCAGTTCTTC. It is translated as CASSLATAAPYNEQFF.

The genes are TRBV5-1 and TRBJ2-7; the match to TRBD1 covers 7 bases. Trimming cost V 0 bases and J 0 bases; bases outside gene matches: 0. CDR3 length: 14 residues. Per germline, CDR1 SGHRS and CDR2 YFSETQ. The CDR3 bases are TGCGCCAGCAGCTTGGGGGACAGCTCCTACGAGCAGTACTTC. The encoded protein is CASSLGDSSYEQYF. Using reference TRBV5-1 and TRBJ2-7 for the parts outside the CDR3, the full variable domain is KAGVTQTPRYLIKTRGQQVTLSCSPISGHRSVSWYQQTPGQGLQFLFEYFSETQRNKGNFPGRFSGRQFSNSRSEMNVSTLELGDSALYLCASSLGDSSYEQYFGPGTRLTVT.

The chain couples TRBV24-1 to TRBJ2-7; possible D gene TRBD1, 5 bases. The CDR3 has 13 residues. Germline V gives CDR1 KGHDR, CDR2 SFDVKD. Trimming left V 7 bases short and J 0 bases short, with 9 bases between. CDR3 loop: CATSSGNSYEQYF. The DNA for the CDR3 is TGTGCCACCAGCTCAGGGAACTCCTACGAGCAGTACTTC.

This clone was observed at least ten times. The V gene is TRBV11-2, the J gene TRBJ2-1; 9 bases map to TRBD2. In germline, CDR1 is SGHAT, CDR2 FQNNGV. CDR3 length equals 13 residues. V gave up 8 bases and J gave up 7 bases; unmatched junction bases: 6. The CDR3 is CASVRSGRNEQFF. The DNA for the CDR3 is TGTGCCAGCGTTCGGAGCGGGAGGAATGAGCAGTTCTTC.

This rearrangement joins TRBV27 to TRBJ2-5; the D gene is possibly TRBD1 (5 bases). Germline CDR1 and CDR2: MNHEY and SMNVEV (reference sequence). With 1 base removed from V and 2 bases from J, the gap between germline ends came to 14 bases. The CDR3 covers 16 residues. CDR3 protein: CASSLWQGSHQETQYF. The CDR3 DNA reads as TGTGCCAGCAGTTTATGGCAGGGAAGTCATCAAGAGACCCAGTACTTC.

The chain has TRBV6-2 or TRBV6-3 and TRBJ1-1, with TRBD1 as a possible D gene (5 bases). Germline CDR1 reads MNHEY; CDR2 reads SVGEGT. This CDR3 is built from 15 residues. V dropped 5 bases and J dropped 1 base, with 14 bases sitting between them. The DNA of the CDR3 is TGTGCCAGCAGTAAACCGGGTCAGGGGAACACTGAAGCTTTCTTT. Translation gives CASSKPGQGNTEAFF.

The chain uses TRBV19 and TRBJ1-2, with TRBD1 as a possible D gene (5 bases). Germline CDR1 is LNHDA and CDR2 is SQIVND (reference sequence). Trimming left V 5 bases short and J 2 bases short, with 12 bases between. CDR3 length equals 14 residues. DNA for the CDR3: TGTGCCAGTAGTCGCGGGACGCTCAACTATGGCTACACCTTC. It encodes CASSRGTLNYGYTF.

This clone showed up just a few times. The rearrangement links TRBV4-1 to TRBJ2-3, with TRBD1 identical over 7 bases. This CDR3 comprises 15 residues. Germline loops: CDR1 MGHRA, CDR2 YSYEKL. The J segment lost 5 bases and the V segment lost 6 bases, leaving 11 bases of the junction unmatched. The CDR3 spells CASSRDSGLVDTQYF. The CDR3 region has the DNA TGCGCCAGCAGTCGGGACAGTGGCTTGGTAGATACGCAGTATTTT.

V usage is TRBV4-2 and J usage is TRBJ2-7; 8 positions match TRBD2. CDR1 and CDR2 (germline): LGHNA, YNFKEQ. The CDR3 has 15 residues. Trimming cost V 0 bases and J 2 bases; bases outside gene matches: 3. CDR3 loop: CASSQETSAAYEQYF. CDR3 sequence (DNA): TGTGCCAGCAGCCAAGAGACTAGCGCGGCCTACGAGCAGTACTTC.

The rearrangement uses TRBV6-4 and TRBJ2-2, with D perhaps TRBD2 (6 bases). There are 15 residues in the CDR3. Germline V lookup: CDR1 MRHNA, CDR2 SNTAGT. Deletions cut 8 bases from V and 2 bases from J, with 15 bases between. CDR3 loop: CASSPGLINTGELFF. DNA of the CDR3: TGTGCCAGCTCTCCGGGACTTATCAACACCGGGGAGCTGTTTTTT.

The rearrangement uses TRBV18 and TRBJ2-7; 8 bases match TRBD2. Germline V lookup: CDR1 KGHSH, CDR2 LQKENI. The CDR3 is 15 amino acids. The V and J ends lost 3 bases and 7 bases, in that order; junction bases with no gene match: 11. CDR3 nucleotides: TGTGCCAGCTCACCTTTGGCGGGAGGATCGAGAGAGCAGTACTTC. Residues: CASSPLAGGSREQYF.

The gene calls are TRBV13 and TRBJ2-1, with TRBD2 matching over 7 bases. CDR1 and CDR2 (germline): PRHDT, FYEKMQ (reference sequence). This CDR3 has 15 residues. V lost 5 bases to trimming and J lost 7 bases; unmatched junction nucleotides: 11. CDR3 DNA: TGTGCCAGCAGCGGCCGGGGGGAGGGCCGGAATGAGCAGTTCTTC. Amino acids: CASSGRGEGRNEQFF.

The rearrangement links TRBV11-2 to TRBJ2-2, with D possibly matching TRBD2 (6 bases). V shed 5 bases and J shed 7 bases, with 17 bases lying between them. Germline CDR1 reads SGHAT; CDR2 reads FQNNGV. CDR3 size: 15 residues. The CDR3 DNA is TGTGCCAGCAGCCCTGGTCAGGCGACTAGCGGGGAGCTGTTTTTT. This sequence encodes CASSPGQATSGELFF.